A single sample is the source of the 7 T cell receptor beta chains below, sequenced in a study of blood T cell repertoires in COVID-19. Measured with immunoSEQ multiplex PCR; TCRdb has only the in-frame clones, and not every one. This sample carries approximately 85,000 clones, 75% to 90% of them seen once, and the ten largest clones take 25% to 35%. Sequencing was carried out using peripheral blood. The receptors derive from a man in his forties or fifties with active or convalescent COVID-19.

The chain links TRBV6-1 to TRBJ1-6; weak D call: TRBD1 (6 bases). CDR1 is MNHNS, CDR2 SASEGT, per germline. Trimming took off 3 bases at V and 7 bases at J, with 10 bases between the two ends. CDR3 size: 14 residues. The CDR3: CASSDRQGNSPLHF. CDR3 coding DNA: TGTGCCAGCAGTGATCGGCAGGGGAATTCACCCCTCCACTTT.

As for this clone: Other DNA sequences in the sample encode the same CDR3. V gene TRBV18 combines with J gene TRBJ2-7; 8 nucleotides line up with TRBD1. V dropped 3 bases and J dropped 2; count of bases not matched to a gene: 6. CDR3 length: 15 amino acids. The germline V gene encodes CDR1 KGHSH and CDR2 LQKENI. The CDR3 reads CASSPGQGATYEQYF. The CDR3, as DNA: TGTGCCAGCTCACCCGGACAGGGCGCTACCTACGAGCAGTACTTC.

This chain uses TRBV12-3 or TRBV12-4 with TRBJ1-6; tentatively, D is TRBD1 (5 bases). Trimming left V 8 bases short and J 6 bases short, with 11 bases between. The CDR3 contains 13 residues. DNA for the CDR3: TGTGCCAGCCGCCGGGGGGGTAATTCACCCCTCCACTTT. As protein: CASRRGGNSPLHF.

J is TRBJ2-1 and V is TRBV10-1; 11 nucleotides align to TRBD2. The CDR3 extends over 16 amino acids. J gave up 9 bases and V 3 bases, and 10 bases lay outside the gene matches. Germline-derived CDR1 and CDR2 are WNHNN and SYGVQD (reference sequence). The CDR3 is CASSDRRLAGGGEQFF. The CDR3 nucleotides read TGCGCCAGCAGTGATCGTCGGCTAGCGGGAGGAGGTGAGCAGTTCTTC.

The rearrangement uses TRBV27 and TRBJ2-7; TRBD2 matches at 7 bases. The DNA end is more similar to TRBJ2-1, so the J call may be wrong. The CDR3 totals 16 residues. Germline V gene sequence: CDR1 MNHEY, CDR2 SMNVEV (reference sequence). CDR3 residues: CASRDHLAAVNNEQFF. The DNA of the CDR3 is TGTGCCAGCAGAGATCACCTAGCGGCCGTCAACAATGAGCAGTTCTTC.

The chain has TRBV30 and TRBJ2-7; 9 positions agree with TRBD1. The CDR3 is 12 amino acids. Unmatched junction bases numbered 6, after V lost 3 bases and J lost 9 bases. The germline V gene has CDR1 GTSNPN and CDR2 SVGIG (reference sequence). CDR3 amino acids: CAWREQGAVQYF. The CDR3 region has the DNA TGTGCCTGGAGAGAACAGGGGGCGGTGCAGTACTTC.

The V call is TRBV28, the J call TRBJ1-5; D remains ambiguous. Germline CDR1 MDHEN, CDR2 SYDVKM. This CDR3 spans 13 amino acids. V lost 7 bases and J 0 bases, leaving 7 bases between the germline ends. The CDR3 nucleotides are TGTGCCAGCATGCAGGATAGCAATCAGCCCCAGCATTTT. This translates into CASMQDSNQPQHF.